The rows below give T cell receptor beta chains drawn from one sample of a study of CD8+ T cells in alopecia areata. Here immunoSEQ multiplex PCR was the method, and the copy in TCRdb shows in-frame clones only, minus some. The sample contains about 210,000 clones, more than 45% of which appear only once. The source material was CD4+ T cells sorted from blood, sampled at week 4, from a patient treated with tofacitinib. These receptor sequences come from a human donor with alopecia areata. Each CDR3 is given with its conserved first and last residue. A D gene is named only where the DNA matches it firmly.

v_call d_call cdr3_aa
TRBV30 NA CALNPGTGPYGYTF
TRBV2 TRBD1 CASRPPTGNEKLFF
TRBV6-1 NA CASSEALGSGANVLTF
TRBV4-1 NA CASSPVDMGFLSYTEAFF
TRBV5-7 NA CASGRITNRLRGYTF
TRBV2 NA CASSLLGDTQYF
TRBV15 NA CATSLQPENEKLFF
TRBV5-1 NA CASSDYLEDIQYF
TRBV27 TRBD1 CASSFLSDRLVGAPNTEAFF
TRBV9 NA CASSSLSRGPTEAFF
TRBV5-1 NA CASSLGSLDGYTF
TRBV19 NA CASSMLNEQFF
TRBV29-1 TRBD1 CSVVGDRDGNYGYTF
TRBV19 TRBD1 CASSMRQGPTYEQYF
TRBV4-2 TRBD2 CASSSTSGGDTDTQYF
TRBV6-5 NA CASSYRTTDTQYF
TRBV30 NA CAWSIGTENEKLFF
TRBV7-9 NA CASSSTAGALLVEQYF
TRBV9 NA CASSPIVGYDGYTF
TRBV5-6 TRBD2 CASSRPRTSQETQYF
TRBV5-4 NA CASSWGEGTHARHYGYTF
TRBV9 NA CASSVGAGDQPQHF
TRBV5-4 NA CASSSPSENIQYF
TRBV25-1 NA CASSVDLRTRAFF
TRBV30 NA CAWSSRVYGYTF
TRBV15 NA CATSRDSGIRETQYF
TRBV30 NA CAWNRDGTGELFF
TRBV2 TRBD1 CASSGQALTPLHF
TRBV29-1 NA CSVAVRGVNQPQHF
TRBV7-9 NA CASSLPMGEAFF
TRBV4-3 TRBD1 CASSQEVGGTVSDYGYTF
TRBV29-1 TRBD1 CSVATGGLYTEAFF
TRBV7-2 NA CASSTRGGNTEAFF
TRBV6-5 NA CASSYVQNSYQETQYF
TRBV29-1 TRBD1 CSVRTGVSNQPQHF
TRBV29-1 NA CSVAKPSLSRGEQFF
TRBV19 NA CASSKFGTSDNEQFF
TRBV11-2 NA CASSLESGAVRNEQFF
TRBV7-2 NA CASSLRGVEKLFF
TRBV14 TRBD1 CASSRRTGADEQYF
TRBV5-1 TRBD2 CASSPAAGGRNEQFF
TRBV6-6 TRBD1 CASSLGQGSGYTF
TRBV30 NA CAWKRSGSHEQYF
TRBV4-3 NA CASSQEQTYNSPLHF
TRBV29-1 NA CSVDRTGRDEKLFF
TRBV7-2 TRBD1 CASSPVTGVTEAFF
TRBV6-5 NA CASRSGVHEQYF
TRBV6-5 NA CASGRPNYGYTF
TRBV5-7 NA CASSFDNYEQYF